The next 19 T cell receptor beta chains were all read from a single sample in a study of spatial heterogeneity in lung cancer (dated by TCRdb to about 2019). Receptors were amplified or captured by 5' RACE. Data came from a NextSeq 500. TCRdb applied fastp at Q25 and MiXCR to the public reads, then kept only in-frame beta chains. Records with the same CDR3 protein are collapsed into one entry carrying the most frequent genes and DNA. For this sample there are approximately 50,000 distinct CDR3 sequences; around 7.7% appear just once. Of the sample, roughly 35% is held by the ten largest clones. The time point label corresponds to: blood at routine non-recurrence follow-up after resection. For TCR sequencing, whole RNA was extracted from tumor and nontumor lung tissue, or from cryopreserved PBMC samples, and no cell sorting was done. Sequencing used PBMCs, obtained at follow-up. All receptors derive from a female donor with early-stage non-small cell lung cancer.

Ten or more counts support this clonotype. This chain uses TRBV2 with TRBJ2-7; D is ambiguous. CDR3 length: 12 amino acids. Germline V gene data show CDR1 as SNHLY and CDR2 as FYNNEI. V lost 2 bases to trimming and J lost 4 bases, with 6 bases between them. CDR3 in DNA: TGTGCCAGCAGTGAATCCCCGTACGAGCAGTACTTC. It encodes CASSESPYEQYF.

This chain connects TRBV5-1 to TRBJ2-4, with a tentative D call TRBD2 (6 bases). The length of the CDR3 is 18 residues. The germline CDR1 and CDR2 sequences are SGHRS and YFSETQ. V was trimmed by 4 bases and J by 0 bases, leaving 20 bases between them. The CDR3 bases are TGCGCCAGCAGCCCCCGGGGGTTTCCATCCTTAGCCAAAAACATTCAGTACTTC. It specifies CASSPRGFPSLAKNIQYF.

There are many counts of this clonotype. This chain joins TRBV2 and TRBJ2-3; TRBD1 is a possible D gene (5 bases). This CDR3 contains 14 residues. The germline gives CDR1 SNHLY, CDR2 FYNNEI. V was trimmed by 2 bases and J by 8 bases, leaving 14 bases between them. In DNA, the CDR3 is TGTGCCAGCAGTGAAACAGGCCTGCCAGGTACGCAGTATTTT. Translation gives CASSETGLPGTQYF.

The chain joins TRBV20-1 to TRBJ1-2; D is unresolved. Trimming stripped 3 bases from V and 4 bases from J, with 9 bases between. Looked up from germline, CDR1 is DFQATT and CDR2 is SNEGSKA (reference sequence). The CDR3 totals 12 residues. The CDR3 bases are TGCAGTGCTAGGTGGCCGCCCTATGGCTACACCTTC. This gives the protein CSARWPPYGYTF.

This chain joins TRBV6-2 or TRBV6-3 and TRBJ1-5, with D unresolved. CDR3 length: 12 amino acids. Germline V gene data show CDR1 as MNHEY and CDR2 as SVGEGT. Trimming removed 6 bases from V and 7 bases from J, with 10 bases in between. CDR3: CASSPDGQPQHF. CDR3 nucleotide sequence: TGTGCCAGCAGCCCGGACGGCCAGCCCCAGCATTTT.

This clonotype was picked up many times. The V gene is TRBV12-3 or TRBV12-4, the J gene TRBJ2-3, with TRBD2 matching 13 bases. The CDR3 loop spans 16 amino acids. With V trimmed by 2 bases and J by 4 bases, 3 bases remained unmatched. CDR3 in amino acids: CASSLTTSGGPDTQYF. CDR3 nucleotide sequence: TGTGCCAGCAGTTTAACGACTAGCGGGGGGCCAGATACGCAGTATTTT.

The table lists this clonotype with many counts. This chain links TRBV20-1 with TRBJ1-5; 8 bases align to TRBD1. CDR1 is DFQATT and CDR2 is SNEGSKA in the germline V gene (reference sequence). Trimming removed 3 bases from V and 7 bases from J; junction bases left unmatched: 5. The CDR3 sequence is 13 residues long. DNA for the CDR3: TGCAGTGCTAGGGACAGGGCGAAACAGCCCCAGCATTTT. Its translation is CSARDRAKQPQHF.

The chain recombines TRBV2 with TRBJ2-2, with a tentative D call TRBD2 (6 bases). Trimming took 6 bases from V and 7 from J, leaving 9 bases between them. Germline V gene data show CDR1 as SNHLY and CDR2 as FYNNEI. The CDR3 is made up of 12 amino acids. The CDR3 sequence is CASRYGGGELFF. In DNA form, the CDR3 reads TGTGCCAGCAGATACGGGGGCGGGGAGCTGTTTTTT.

This clonotype was counted at least ten times. J is TRBJ2-1 and V is TRBV20-1, with D perhaps assigned TRBD1 or TRBD2 (5 bases each). V was shortened by 5 bases and J by 7 bases, with 18 bases between the two germline ends. Per germline, CDR1 DFQATT and CDR2 SNEGSKA (reference sequence). The CDR3 runs to 14 residues. The CDR3 here is CSAGSGTHRNEQFF. CDR3 nucleotides: TGCAGTGCTGGATCCGGGACCCACCGAAATGAGCAGTTCTTC.

The rearrangement links TRBV3-1 to TRBJ2-7, with D unclear. CDR3 length equals 14 residues. The germline V gene has CDR1 LGHDT and CDR2 YNNKEL (reference sequence). V dropped 4 bases and J dropped 0 bases, with 10 bases sitting between them. The CDR3 nucleotides read TGTGCCAGCAGCCTCGACATAAGCTCCTACGAGCAGTACTTC. Translating gives CASSLDISSYEQYF.

The chain has TRBV5-1 and TRBJ1-2, with D unresolved. V shed 0 bases and J shed 2 bases, with 8 bases lying between them. Germline V lookup: CDR1 SGHRS, CDR2 YFSETQ. CDR3 length: 14 residues. The CDR3 bases are TGCGCCAGCAGCTTGGCCCGGGAAAACTATGGCTACACCTTC. Its protein product is CASSLARENYGYTF.

This clonotype was seen many times. The rearrangement uses TRBV5-1 and TRBJ1-1; tentatively, D is TRBD1 (6 bases). V shed 0 bases and J shed 4 bases, with 10 bases lying between them. Per germline, CDR1 SGHRS and CDR2 YFSETQ. The CDR3 is 14 residues long. The CDR3 reads CASSLVGGPTEAFF. The CDR3 nucleotides are TGCGCCAGCAGCTTGGTTGGGGGGCCCACTGAAGCTTTCTTT.

This clonotype showed up many times. This rearrangement joins TRBV7-9 to TRBJ1-2, with 7 bases fitting TRBD1. CDR3 length: 14 amino acids. Germline-derived CDR1 and CDR2 are SEHNR and FQNEAQ (reference sequence). Losses at the gene ends were 4 bases for V and 8 bases for J; bases not matched to a gene: 10. CDR3 residues: CASSSSHTGEGYTF. The CDR3 DNA is TGTGCCAGCAGCTCAAGCCACACAGGGGAAGGCTACACCTTC.

This clonotype was seen ten or more times. The chain recombines TRBV10-3 with TRBJ2-7, with D perhaps TRBD1 or TRBD2 (5 bases each). The germline V and J ends were trimmed by 8 bases and 8 bases, with 22 bases remaining between them. The CDR3 consists of 14 residues. Germline loops: CDR1 ENHRY, CDR2 SYGVKD. The CDR3 spells CAIAPPGQPGKQYF. In DNA, the CDR3 is TGTGCCATCGCTCCCCCGGGGCAGCCTGGAAAGCAGTACTTC.

The chain couples TRBV5-1 to TRBJ2-7, with 11 nucleotides matching TRBD2. Trimming removed 2 bases from V and 0 bases from J; junction bases left unmatched: 13. The length of the CDR3 is 19 residues. CDR1 and CDR2 from the germline V gene are SGHRS and YFSETQ. In DNA, the CDR3 is TGCGCCAGCAGCTTAGCAAGACTAGCGGGACTTCCTGACTCCTACGAGCAGTACTTC. Amino acids: CASSLARLAGLPDSYEQYF.

This clonotype turned up a few times. V is TRBV5-1 and J is TRBJ1-1; 7 nucleotides line up with TRBD1. This CDR3 has 13 amino acids. Trimming at V came to 7 bases and at J to 4 bases, leaving 7 bases not matched to a gene. Germline V lookup: CDR1 SGHRS, CDR2 YFSETQ. CDR3 amino acids: CASELQGGTEAFF. The CDR3, as DNA: TGCGCCAGCGAACTCCAGGGGGGCACTGAAGCTTTCTTT.

V usage is TRBV20-1 and J usage is TRBJ2-3; D is ambiguous. There are 13 residues in the CDR3. Germline loops: CDR1 DFQATT, CDR2 SNEGSKA (reference sequence). Deletions cut 6 bases from V and 0 bases from J, with 10 bases between. DNA of the CDR3: TGCAGTGCCCTGTGCCCTAGCACAGATACGCAGTATTTT. The encoded protein is CSALCPSTDTQYF.

Comment on this clonotype: Given a much more abundant clone one base away, this may be a read error. No conserved phenylalanine or tryptophan ends this CDR3, so it is likely a read error. The chain joins TRBV5-1 to TRBJ2-1; D is unresolved. The CDR3 consists of 13 residues. Per the germline V gene, CDR1 is SGHRS and CDR2 is YFSETQ. V lost 0 bases and J 7 bases, leaving 8 bases between the germline ends. DNA for the CDR3: TGCGCCAGCAGCTTGGGGCCTGCAAATGAGCAGTTCATC. Translated, it gives CASSLGPANEQFI.

This clonotype occurred many times. The CDR3 bases are TGCAGTGCTCAGGGGGGGTCTGGGGCCAACGTCCTGACTTTC. It specifies CSAQGGSGANVLTF. The chain links TRBV20-1 to TRBJ2-6; D is tentatively TRBD1 or TRBD2 (7 bases each). Germline V gene lookup returns CDR1 DFQATT and CDR2 SNEGSKA (reference sequence). The length of the CDR3 is 14 residues. Trimming shortened V by 5 bases and J by 1 base, and 9 bases separated the two germline ends.